This T cell receptor (beta chain) was captured by sequencing in a study of blood T cell repertoires in COVID-19. Germline CDR1 is WSHSY and CDR2 is SAAADI. V lost 2 bases and J lost 1; bases outside the gene matches: 2. The CDR3 spans 14 residues. TCRdb's table, derived via immunoSEQ multiplex PCR, lists solely in-frame clones and lacks some. The sample has approximately 450,000 clones, 80% to 90% seen once. The sample taken for sequencing was peripheral blood. V is TRBV10-2 and J is TRBJ2-7, with 7 bases lining up with TRBD1. The sequence derives from a woman aged 25 to 45 with acute or convalescent COVID-19. In DNA form, the CDR3 reads TGCGCCAGCAGTGAGCCGGGACAGTCCTACGAGCAGTACTTC. Encoded protein: CASSEPGQSYEQYF.